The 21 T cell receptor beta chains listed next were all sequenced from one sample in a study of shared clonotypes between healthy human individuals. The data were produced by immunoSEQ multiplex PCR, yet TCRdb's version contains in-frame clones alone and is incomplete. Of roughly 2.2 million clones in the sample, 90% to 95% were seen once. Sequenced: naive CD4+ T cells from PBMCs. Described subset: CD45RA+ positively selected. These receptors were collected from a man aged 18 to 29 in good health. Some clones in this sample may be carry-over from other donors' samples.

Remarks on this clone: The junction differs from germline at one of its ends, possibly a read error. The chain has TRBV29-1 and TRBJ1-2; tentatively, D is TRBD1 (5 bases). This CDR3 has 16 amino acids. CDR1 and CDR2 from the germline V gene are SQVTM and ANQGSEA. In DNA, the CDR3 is TGCAGCGTCCCCCCTACTTGGAGGGGACCTAAATATGGCTACACCTTC. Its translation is CSVPPTWRGPKYGYTF.

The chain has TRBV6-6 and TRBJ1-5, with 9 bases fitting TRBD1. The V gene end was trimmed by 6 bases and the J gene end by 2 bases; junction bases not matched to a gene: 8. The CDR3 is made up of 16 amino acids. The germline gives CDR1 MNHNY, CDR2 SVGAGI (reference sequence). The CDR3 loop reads CASRLGTGFGNQPQHF. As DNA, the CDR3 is TGTGCCAGCAGACTAGGGACAGGGTTTGGCAATCAGCCCCAGCATTTT.

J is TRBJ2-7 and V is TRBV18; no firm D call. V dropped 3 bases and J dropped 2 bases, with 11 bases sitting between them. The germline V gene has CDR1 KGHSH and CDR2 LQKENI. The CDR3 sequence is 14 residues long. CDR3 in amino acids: CASSPDSGPYEQYF. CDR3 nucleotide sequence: TGTGCCAGCTCACCTGATTCTGGCCCCTACGAGCAGTACTTC.

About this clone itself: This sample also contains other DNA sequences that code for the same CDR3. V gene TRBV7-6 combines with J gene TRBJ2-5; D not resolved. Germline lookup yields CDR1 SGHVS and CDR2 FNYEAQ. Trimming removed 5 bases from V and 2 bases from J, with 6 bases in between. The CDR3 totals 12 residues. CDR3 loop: CASSLYQETQYF. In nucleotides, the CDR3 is TGTGCCAGCAGCCTGTATCAAGAGACCCAGTACTTC. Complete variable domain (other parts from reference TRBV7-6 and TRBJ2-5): GAGVSQSPRYKVTKRGQDVALRCDPISGHVSLYWYRQALGQGPEFLTYFNYEAQQDKSGLPNDRFSAERPEGSISTLTIQRTEQRDSAMYRCASSLYQETQYFGPGTRLLVL.

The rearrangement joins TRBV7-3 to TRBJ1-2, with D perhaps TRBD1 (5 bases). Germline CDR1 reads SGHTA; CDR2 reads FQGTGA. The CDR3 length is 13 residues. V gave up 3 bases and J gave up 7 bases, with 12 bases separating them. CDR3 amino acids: CASSFGGTAGYTF. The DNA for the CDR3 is TGTGCCAGCAGCTTCGGCGGGACTGCTGGCTACACCTTC.

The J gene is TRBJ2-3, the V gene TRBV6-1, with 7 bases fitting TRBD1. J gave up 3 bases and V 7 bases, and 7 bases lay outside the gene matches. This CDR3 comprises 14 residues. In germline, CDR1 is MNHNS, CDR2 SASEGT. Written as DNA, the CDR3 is TGTGCCAGCACAGGAAACAGGGGTACAGATACGCAGTATTTT. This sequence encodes CASTGNRGTDTQYF.

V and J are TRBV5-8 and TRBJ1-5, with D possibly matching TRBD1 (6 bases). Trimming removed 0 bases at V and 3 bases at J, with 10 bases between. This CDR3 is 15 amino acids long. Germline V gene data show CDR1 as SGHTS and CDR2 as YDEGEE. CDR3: CASSLVGGFNQPQHF. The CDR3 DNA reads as TGTGCCAGCAGCTTGGTGGGGGGCTTCAATCAGCCCCAGCATTTT.

The CDR3 DNA sequence: TGTGCCACCCTTTTAGCGGGGAACACCGGGGAGCTGTTTTTT. This gives the protein CATLLAGNTGELFF. The chain combines TRBV6-1 with TRBJ2-2, with 7 nucleotides matching TRBD2. This CDR3 has 14 residues. Germline CDR1 is MNHNS and CDR2 is SASEGT. With 10 bases clipped from V and 1 base from J, the junction kept 6 bases outside the gene matches.

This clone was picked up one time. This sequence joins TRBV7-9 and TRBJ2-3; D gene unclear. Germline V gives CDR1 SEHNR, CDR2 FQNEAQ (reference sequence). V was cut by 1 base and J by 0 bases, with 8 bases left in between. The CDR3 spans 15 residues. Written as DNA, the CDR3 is TGTGCCAGCAGCTTAGACGGATCTAGCACAGATACGCAGTATTTT. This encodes CASSLDGSSTDTQYF.

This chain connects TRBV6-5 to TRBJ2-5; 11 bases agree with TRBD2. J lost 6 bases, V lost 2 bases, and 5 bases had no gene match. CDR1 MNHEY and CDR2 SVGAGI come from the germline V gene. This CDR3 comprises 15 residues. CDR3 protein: CASSYALAGVQTQYF. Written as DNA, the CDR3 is TGTGCCAGCAGTTACGCACTAGCGGGAGTGCAGACCCAGTACTTC.

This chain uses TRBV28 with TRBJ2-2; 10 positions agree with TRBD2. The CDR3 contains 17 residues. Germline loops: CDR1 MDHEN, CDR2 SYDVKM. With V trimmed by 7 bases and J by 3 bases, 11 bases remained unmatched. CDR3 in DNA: TGTGCCAGCATCCGACGCCGAGCGGGAGGGTACACCGGGGAGCTGTTTTTT. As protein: CASIRRRAGGYTGELFF.

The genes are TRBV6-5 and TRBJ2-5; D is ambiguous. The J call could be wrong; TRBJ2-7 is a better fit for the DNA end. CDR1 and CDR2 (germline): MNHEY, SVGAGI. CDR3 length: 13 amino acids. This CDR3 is CASRLHVGYEQYF. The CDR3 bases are TGTGCCAGCAGGCTCCACGTCGGCTACGAGCAGTACTTC.

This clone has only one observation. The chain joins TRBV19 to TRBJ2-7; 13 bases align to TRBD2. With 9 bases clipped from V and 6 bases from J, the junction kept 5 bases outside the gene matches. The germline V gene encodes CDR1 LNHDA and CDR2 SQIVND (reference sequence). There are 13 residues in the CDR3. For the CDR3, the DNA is TGTGCCAGCAGACTAGCGGGAGGATTCGAGCAGTACTTC. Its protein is CASRLAGGFEQYF.

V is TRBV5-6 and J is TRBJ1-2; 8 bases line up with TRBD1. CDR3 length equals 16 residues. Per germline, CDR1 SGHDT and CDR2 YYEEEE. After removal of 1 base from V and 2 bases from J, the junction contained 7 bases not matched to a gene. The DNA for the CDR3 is TGTGCCAGCAGCTTGCTCCCGGGACAGGCGAACTATGGCTACACCTTC. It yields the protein CASSLLPGQANYGYTF.

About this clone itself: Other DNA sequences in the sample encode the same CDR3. CDR3 amino acids: CASSLGASLPYGYTF. The CDR3 DNA reads as TGCGCCAGCAGCTTGGGGGCCTCGCTTCCTTATGGCTACACCTTC. The J gene is TRBJ1-2, the V gene TRBV5-1; D is uncertain. The CDR3 spans 15 residues. Trimming removed 0 bases at V and 5 bases at J, with 14 bases between. CDR1 and CDR2 (germline): SGHRS, YFSETQ.

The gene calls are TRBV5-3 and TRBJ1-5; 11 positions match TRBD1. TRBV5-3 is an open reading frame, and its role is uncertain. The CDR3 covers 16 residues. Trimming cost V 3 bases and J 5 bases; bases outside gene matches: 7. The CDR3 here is CARSYPRDRGYQPQHF. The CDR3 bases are TGTGCCAGAAGCTATCCCCGGGACAGGGGGTATCAGCCCCAGCATTTT.

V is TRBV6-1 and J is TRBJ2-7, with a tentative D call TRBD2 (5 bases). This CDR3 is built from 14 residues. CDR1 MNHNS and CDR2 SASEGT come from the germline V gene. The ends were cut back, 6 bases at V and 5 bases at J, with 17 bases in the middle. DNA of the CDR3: TGTGCCAGCAGGAGAATAGGGAGCGGTGACGAGCAGTACTTC. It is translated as CASRRIGSGDEQYF.

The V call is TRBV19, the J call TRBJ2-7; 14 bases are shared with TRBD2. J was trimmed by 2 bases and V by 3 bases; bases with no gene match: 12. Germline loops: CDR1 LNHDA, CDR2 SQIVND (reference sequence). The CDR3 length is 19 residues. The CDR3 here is CASSISPGLAGVSAYEQYF. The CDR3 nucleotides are TGTGCCAGTAGTATTTCCCCGGGACTAGCGGGAGTTAGCGCCTACGAGCAGTACTTC.

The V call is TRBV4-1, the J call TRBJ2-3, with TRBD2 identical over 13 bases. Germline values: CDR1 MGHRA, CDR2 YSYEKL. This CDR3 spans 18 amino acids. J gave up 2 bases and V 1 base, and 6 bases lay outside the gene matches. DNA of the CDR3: TGCGCCAGCAGCCAAGGCTGGGGGACTAGCGGGGTCACAGATACGCAGTATTTT. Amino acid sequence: CASSQGWGTSGVTDTQYF.

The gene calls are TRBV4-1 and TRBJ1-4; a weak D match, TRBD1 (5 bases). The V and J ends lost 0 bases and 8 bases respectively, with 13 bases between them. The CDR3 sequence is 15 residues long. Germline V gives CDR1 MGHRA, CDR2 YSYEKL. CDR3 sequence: CASSQDQGIREKLFF. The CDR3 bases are TGCGCCAGCAGCCAAGATCAGGGTATTCGCGAAAAACTGTTTTTT.

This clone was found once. CDR3 nucleotides: TGTGCCAGCAGCAGAGACTTAAATAAAAACATTCAGTACTTC. Residues: CASSRDLNKNIQYF. The gene calls are TRBV7-9 and TRBJ2-4; D is uncertain. The V end was cut by 5 bases, the J end by 4 bases, with 12 bases between. The CDR3 runs to 14 residues. The V gene's germline CDR1 is SEHNR and CDR2 FQNEAQ (reference sequence).